The rows below give T cell receptor beta chains drawn from one sample of a study of blood T cell repertoires in COVID-19. TCRdb keeps only in-frame clones here, not all; method: immunoSEQ multiplex PCR. The data contain approximately 76,000 clones, about 89% of them seen just once; the ten biggest clones take up over 10%. The sample consisted of peripheral blood. These receptors were obtained from a woman aged 60-75 years with acute or convalescent COVID-19. Both conserved end residues are trimmed from each CDR3. The order of the fields is V gene, CDR3 protein.

>TRBV5-1
ASSPGGGNTGELF
>TRBV7-9
ASSSGLDREQY
>TRBV19
ASGREPGQGKMNTEAF
>TRBV19
ASSTDRGPTDTQY
>TRBV3-1/TRBV3-2
ASSQGRSNQPQH
>TRBV7-2
ASSEGGYGNTIY
>TRBV5-8
ASSLGPLSTGRNEQY
>TRBV2
ASRKRGLTEAF
>TRBV29-1
SVDRGASYGYT
>TRBV20-1
SARVAGQETQY
>TRBV10-3
AISGRGGVDYGYT
>TRBV5-1
ASSLGDRVSYEQY
>TRBV14
ASSPSFDSGYTDTQY
>TRBV7-9
ASSLRTTETQY
>TRBV21-1
ASSPESKTAINSPLH
>TRBV7-9
ASRPRTSGGPETQY
>TRBV7-9
ASSSDRRGQGLGYT
>TRBV5-1
ASSQGQYYEQY
>TRBV28
ASSLTSGVYEQY
>TRBV6-5
ASPLEGNSGNTIY
>TRBV24-1
ATSDRTGKAPGELF
>TRBV3-1/TRBV3-2
ASSPDGGREQY
>TRBV5-6
ASSPLGGVAETQY
>TRBV6-1
ASSEGGWSNQPQH
>TRBV18
ASSPTFSVGGAWRYEQY
>TRBV15
ATSRDRGYQETQY
>TRBV9
ASSVGQGITPLH
>TRBV3-1/TRBV3-2
ASSLGQGVYEQY
>TRBV5-1
ASSFTGEETQY
>TRBV11-2
ASSLSTAPLSPEQY
>TRBV7-6
ASSPTGYTEAF
>TRBV25-1
ASNLAGGTDTQY
>TRBV4-2
ASSQDQTGGTETQY
>TRBV5-1
ASSWGTSGTYEQY
>TRBV10-2
ASSDVRDSSL
>TRBV7-8
ASSTRQGWGTEAF
>TRBV6-5
ASRRGVSTDTQY
>TRBV2
ASQTSGGVGYEQY
>TRBV21-1
ASSKSGDQY
>TRBV7-9
ASSLGGPADTQY
>TRBV2
ASRDGTNEAF
>TRBV2
APVTGGKDTQY
>TRBV5-1
ASSFAGTEAF
>TRBV24-1
ATSGRGRVFSYNSPLH
>TRBV7-6
ASSSPGRGIYEQY
>TRBV2
ASSSGTGGQPQH
>TRBV18
ASSGRGNTEAF
>TRBV7-2
ASSLADPRGLAGGEQY
>TRBV9
ASSAPSGLAGGNEQF
>TRBV5-1
ASSLERGLGNSPLH
>TRBV5-1
ASSRITGANEQF
>TRBV7-2
ASSLRGQGINSPLH
>TRBV9
ASSVAGGARGALGEQF